This TCR beta chain was retrieved from a study of blood T cell repertoires in COVID-19. Study in general: Sites in the United States, Italy and Spain provided acute and convalescent COVID-19 samples. T cells, B-cell-depleted T cells, or PBMCs supplied cDNA or gDNA.

Per the original data handling: Amplification with reference gene primers provided the estimates of nucleated cell counts. Sequencing used immunoSEQ multiplex PCR; TCRdb keeps in-frame clones, though not all of them. V, J and clone size are those of that table, while D and trimming were read from the DNA. The sample has some 78,000 clones; 86% are singletons. This CDR3 has 15 amino acids. Germline V gives CDR1 KGHSH, CDR2 LQKENI. Deletions cut 0 bases from V and 5 bases from J, with 13 bases between. V usage is TRBV18 and J usage is TRBJ2-5; maybe TRBD1 (6 bases). The sequence came from a man aged 45-65 years with active or convalescent COVID-19. Sequencing was carried out using peripheral blood. CDR3 DNA: TGTGCCAGCTCACCACCCGCAGGGGTGGGGGAGACCCAGTACTTC. It encodes CASSPPAGVGETQYF.